The clone carrying this T cell receptor (beta chain) has just one count. Its antigen is not known. Clones were sequenced by immunoSEQ multiplex PCR, and TCRdb holds only the in-frame ones, with some missing. The repertoire holds 220,000 or so clones, with around 87% as singletons. The source of the sample is a study of cytomegalovirus exposure and HLA in healthy donors. Study background: The same platform used for the 666 first-cohort repertoires was also used for the 100 to 150 validation repertoires, as a later analysis reported.

Study-wide points: There were a few CMV-associated chains whose specificity for CMV antigens was confirmed in vitro. Most TCR sequences were seen very rarely across donors, but some public TCRs occurred in many.

CDR3 length: 15 residues. Looked up from germline, CDR1 is SGHNT and CDR2 is YYREEE (reference sequence). Trimming cost V 2 bases and J 6 bases, with 18 bases left between them. The rearrangement uses TRBV5-4 and TRBJ2-7, with TRBD2 as a possible D gene (5 bases). Material for sequencing was PBMCs. This TCR derives from a woman aged 18-29 years in good health and CMV-seropositive. The CDR3 reads CASSFSIASSLEQYF. CDR3 bases: TGTGCCAGCAGCTTTAGTATCGCTAGCAGCCTCGAGCAGTACTTC.